Sequencing of this T cell receptor beta chain was carried out in a study of blood T cell repertoires in COVID-19. Study-wide background: The United States, Italy and Spain provided the acute and convalescent COVID-19 samples. In each case, the material was cDNA or gDNA derived from T cells, B-cell-depleted T cells, or PBMCs.

The authors' processing: Reference gene primers were amplified, and this amplification served to estimate nucleated cell counts. The assay was immunoSEQ multiplex PCR, and TCRdb's table has in-frame clones only and misses some. V, J and clone size are taken as reported in that table, and D and trimming were inferred from the DNA itself. Among about 78,000 clones listed, about nine tenths were seen once. Germline CDR1 is LGHDT and CDR2 is YNNKEL (reference sequence). CDR3 size: 14 residues. V was pared by 0 bases and J by 3 bases, with 8 bases between. The clonotype was recovered from a woman aged 45 to 65 in a cohort sampled during active COVID-19. The source material was peripheral blood. V is TRBV3-1 (or the pseudogene TRBV3-2) and J is TRBJ1-2; D is perhaps TRBD1 (5 bases). The CDR3 protein is CASSQDAGHYGYTF. CDR3 DNA sequence: TGTGCCAGCAGCCAAGATGCGGGACACTATGGCTACACCTTC.